A selection of T cell receptor beta chains follows, all from one sample in a study of OX40 agonist ivuxolimab in advanced cancers. Sequenced by immunoSEQ multiplex PCR; TCRdb stores in-frame clones only, minus some. The sample carries 66,000 or so clones, less than 85% recorded once. Here the sequenced sample was CD4+ or CD8+ T cells sorted from blood, taken in a trial of the OX40 agonist ivuxolimab. The receptor set was obtained from an adult with an advanced solid tumor such as melanoma, head and neck, liver or kidney cancer. Both conserved end residues are trimmed from each CDR3. Clone size is not always given. Where it is, it says once, few, many or a class for expanded clones.

clone_size,v_call,cdr3_aa
-,TRBV10-1,ASSRSTDTQY
-,TRBV28,ASSLFPVLGQYYEQY
-,TRBV18,ASSPTGYEQY
-,TRBV29-1,SVGSRGPYEQY
-,TRBV9,ASSRQGAGMAGELF
-,TRBV2,ASSEGTGLEKLF
-,TRBV9,ASSVGRRTEAQETQY
-,TRBV5-4,ASSRAGSSYEQY
once,TRBV2,ASIFMENQPQH
-,TRBV28,ASSLVVDFYNEQF
-,TRBV29-1,SARGQVDTQY
-,TRBV2,ASSGNGELF
-,TRBV19,ASSPSLNSYEQY
-,TRBV4-1,ASSRAGDTEAF
-,TRBV19,ATAGFLQPQH
-,TRBV15,ATPVSEAGNYEQY
-,TRBV7-3,ASSSRPTSPFGTGELF
once,TRBV20-1,SASDTEAF
-,TRBV6-1,ASSEIGLVSGELF
-,TRBV29-1,SVEQVTNYGYT
-,TRBV19,ASRRTGDQPQH
-,TRBV4-1,ASSQDLPGDNQPQH
-,TRBV18,ASSPRQGADGANVLT
-,TRBV6-1,ASQGGAGEQF
-,TRBV7-3,ASSLMGVEDTQY
-,TRBV19,ASSILAGRGLNEQF
-,TRBV2,ASRYDRGMGEQY
-,TRBV19,ASTPQGRLGAYSYT
-,TRBV28,ASTDLDGLSPLH
-,TRBV7-2,ASSLDNRGGDGYT
-,TRBV27,ASSPWTIKNYGYT
-,TRBV5-5,ASSLEPRVMRQPQH
-,TRBV30,AWSVGLNTGELF
-,TRBV15,ATSRVGQPQH
-,TRBV7-2,ASSLKFSVATQPQH
-,TRBV5-1,ASSPGLSGNTIY
-,TRBV7-8,ASSLVASTYEQY
once,TRBV12-2,ASRRQGGRETQY
-,TRBV5-6,ASSLGADDSLYGYT
-,TRBV28,ASSLFGQGGEKLF
-,TRBV18,ASLKAGASYEQY
-,TRBV18,ASSPPQGLNIQY
-,TRBV28,ASSPSKAGPYEQY
-,TRBV4-3,ASSYDREETQY
once,TRBV6-4,ASAREGTGELF